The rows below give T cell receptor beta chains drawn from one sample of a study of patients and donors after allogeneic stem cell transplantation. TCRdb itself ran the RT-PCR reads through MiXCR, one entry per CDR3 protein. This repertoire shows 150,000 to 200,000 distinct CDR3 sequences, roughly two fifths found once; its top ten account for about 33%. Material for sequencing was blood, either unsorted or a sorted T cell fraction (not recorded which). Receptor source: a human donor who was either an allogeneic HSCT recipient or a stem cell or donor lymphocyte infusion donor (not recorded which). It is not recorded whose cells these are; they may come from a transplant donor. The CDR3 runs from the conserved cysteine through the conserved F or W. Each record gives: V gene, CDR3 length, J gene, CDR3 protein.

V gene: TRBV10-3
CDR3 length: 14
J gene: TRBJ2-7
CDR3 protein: CAISDLAESYEQYF

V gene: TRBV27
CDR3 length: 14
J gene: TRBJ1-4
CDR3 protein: CASSIDRVGEKLFF

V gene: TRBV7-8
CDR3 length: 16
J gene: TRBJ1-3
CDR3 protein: CASSAWDRGTGNTIYF

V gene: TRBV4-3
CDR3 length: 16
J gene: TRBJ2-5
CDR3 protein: CASSQLHPGQGETQYF

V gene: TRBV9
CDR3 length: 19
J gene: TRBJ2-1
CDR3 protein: CASSAPPGTSGTFVNEQFF

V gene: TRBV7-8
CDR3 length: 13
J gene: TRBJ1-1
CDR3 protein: CASSSDRVPEAFF

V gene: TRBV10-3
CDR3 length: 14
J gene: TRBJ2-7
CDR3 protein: CAIGLQGGSYEQYF

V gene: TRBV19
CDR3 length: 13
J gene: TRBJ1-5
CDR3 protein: CASSIDVGQPQHF

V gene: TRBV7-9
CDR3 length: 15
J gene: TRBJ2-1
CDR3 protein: CASSSGQGTYNEQFF

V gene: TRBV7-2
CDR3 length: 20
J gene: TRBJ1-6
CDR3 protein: CASSFIRRRDRGREYSPLHF

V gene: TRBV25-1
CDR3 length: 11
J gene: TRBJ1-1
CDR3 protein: CASARGTEAFF

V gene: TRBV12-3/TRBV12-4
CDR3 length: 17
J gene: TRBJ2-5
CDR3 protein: CASSRAQLGRGQETQYF

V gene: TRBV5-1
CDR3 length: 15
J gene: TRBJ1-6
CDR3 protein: CASSPEDRGDSPLHF

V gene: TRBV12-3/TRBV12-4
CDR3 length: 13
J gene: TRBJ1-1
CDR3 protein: CASSFSPDIFAFF

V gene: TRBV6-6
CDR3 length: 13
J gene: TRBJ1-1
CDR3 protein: CASSPDWNTEAFF

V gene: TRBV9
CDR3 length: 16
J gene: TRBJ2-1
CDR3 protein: CASSPRTSGRAEEQFF

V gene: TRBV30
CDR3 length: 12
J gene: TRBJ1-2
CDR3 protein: CAWSGQGYGYTF

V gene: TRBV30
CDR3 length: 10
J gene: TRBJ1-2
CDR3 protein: CAWSRPGYTF

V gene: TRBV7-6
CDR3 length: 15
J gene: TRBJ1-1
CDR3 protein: CASSSGDGGRWVAFF

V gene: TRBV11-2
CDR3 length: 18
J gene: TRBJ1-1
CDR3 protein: CASSLDGTGWTQNTEAFF

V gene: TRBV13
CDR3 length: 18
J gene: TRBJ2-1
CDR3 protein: CASSALGVEEWTNNEQFF

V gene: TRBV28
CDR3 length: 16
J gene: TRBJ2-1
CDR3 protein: CASTLGGLAGYNEQFF

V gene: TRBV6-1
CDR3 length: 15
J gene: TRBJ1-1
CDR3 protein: CASSETAGQVLVAFF

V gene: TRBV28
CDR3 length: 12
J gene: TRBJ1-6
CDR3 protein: CASSTANSPLHF

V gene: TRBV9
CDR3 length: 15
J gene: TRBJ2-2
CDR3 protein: CASSGGPLRTGELFF

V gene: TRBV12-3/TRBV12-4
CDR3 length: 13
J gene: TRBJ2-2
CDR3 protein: CASSLGPNGELFF

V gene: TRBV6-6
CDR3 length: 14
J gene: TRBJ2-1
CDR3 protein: CASSPEGTGNEQFF

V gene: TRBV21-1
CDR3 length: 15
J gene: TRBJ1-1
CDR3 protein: CASSKRQFKNTEAFF

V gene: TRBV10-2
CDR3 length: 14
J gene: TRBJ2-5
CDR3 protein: CASSASGVQETQYF

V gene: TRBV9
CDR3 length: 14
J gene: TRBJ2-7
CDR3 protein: CASSQTGTSGEQYF

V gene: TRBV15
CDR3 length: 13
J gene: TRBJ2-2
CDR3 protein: CATSYRYTGELFF

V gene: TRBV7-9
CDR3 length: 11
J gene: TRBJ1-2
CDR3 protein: CASNRGGGYTF

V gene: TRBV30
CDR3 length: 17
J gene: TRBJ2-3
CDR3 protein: CAWSRMKAGGSTDTQYF

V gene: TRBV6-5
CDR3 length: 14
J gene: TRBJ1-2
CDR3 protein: CASSYGGMNYGYTF

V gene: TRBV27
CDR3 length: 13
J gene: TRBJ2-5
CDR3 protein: CASSLGRAETQYF

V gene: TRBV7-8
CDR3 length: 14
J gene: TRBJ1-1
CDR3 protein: CASSRGTGGTEAFF

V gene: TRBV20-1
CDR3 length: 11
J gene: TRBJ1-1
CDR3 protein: CFQWRDTEAFF

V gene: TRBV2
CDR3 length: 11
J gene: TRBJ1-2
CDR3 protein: CASSYQGGYTF

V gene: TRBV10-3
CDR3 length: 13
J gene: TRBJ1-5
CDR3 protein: CAIGTLENQPQHF

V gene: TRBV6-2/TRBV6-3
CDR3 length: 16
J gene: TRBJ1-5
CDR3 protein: CASSYGHGQSNQPQHF